This entry concerns a single TCR beta chain. Its antigen remains unidentified. This sample was included in a study of T cell responses to AZD1222 COVID-19 vaccine. The overall study: Combined were second doses at about 4 or about 12 weeks. General study points: The donor group comprised mostly white British people and more females; the analysis possibly underestimated clonal diversity.

Using immunoSEQ multiplex PCR, the repertoire was profiled, and TCRdb retains in-frame clones only, with some absent. The sample has roughly 150,000 clones, around 91% seen once. Germline assignment: CDR1 MNHEY and CDR2 SMNVEV (reference sequence). With V trimmed by 8 bases and J by 6 bases, 12 bases remained unmatched. This CDR3 is built from 16 residues. The sequence was collected from an adult in good health. The material was peripheral blood, obtained on day 0 of AZD1222 vaccination. The V call is TRBV27, the J call TRBJ2-2; 10 nucleotides align to TRBD2. The CDR3 region is CASSNGLAGEAGELFF. DNA for the CDR3: TGTGCCAGCTCAAACGGCCTAGCGGGAGAGGCCGGGGAGCTGTTTTTT.